This T cell receptor beta chain was recovered during a study of T cells after yellow fever vaccination. Study-level results: A secondary response was less intense yet reached its peak sooner, at day 5 versus 15.

One entry per CDR3 protein, called by TCRdb with MiXCR from the 5' RACE reads. The data contain some 150,000 distinct CDR3 sequences, 9.3% of them singletons. As for this clonotype: The antigen remains undetermined.

Trimming removed 6 bases from V and 3 bases from J; junction bases left unmatched: 8. Germline CDR1 SGHDT, CDR2 YYEEEE. The CDR3 has 15 residues. This chain links TRBV5-6 with TRBJ2-3, with TRBD2 identical over 9 bases. Sequenced here: CD8+ T cells sorted from PBMCs, sampled 45 days after the yellow fever booster vaccination. The clonotype comes from a man between 18 and 35 years old who received the YFV17D yellow fever vaccine. CDR3 residues: CASTVLAGMTDTQYF. CDR3 DNA sequence: TGTGCCAGCACCGTTCTAGCGGGGATGACAGATACGCAGTATTTT.